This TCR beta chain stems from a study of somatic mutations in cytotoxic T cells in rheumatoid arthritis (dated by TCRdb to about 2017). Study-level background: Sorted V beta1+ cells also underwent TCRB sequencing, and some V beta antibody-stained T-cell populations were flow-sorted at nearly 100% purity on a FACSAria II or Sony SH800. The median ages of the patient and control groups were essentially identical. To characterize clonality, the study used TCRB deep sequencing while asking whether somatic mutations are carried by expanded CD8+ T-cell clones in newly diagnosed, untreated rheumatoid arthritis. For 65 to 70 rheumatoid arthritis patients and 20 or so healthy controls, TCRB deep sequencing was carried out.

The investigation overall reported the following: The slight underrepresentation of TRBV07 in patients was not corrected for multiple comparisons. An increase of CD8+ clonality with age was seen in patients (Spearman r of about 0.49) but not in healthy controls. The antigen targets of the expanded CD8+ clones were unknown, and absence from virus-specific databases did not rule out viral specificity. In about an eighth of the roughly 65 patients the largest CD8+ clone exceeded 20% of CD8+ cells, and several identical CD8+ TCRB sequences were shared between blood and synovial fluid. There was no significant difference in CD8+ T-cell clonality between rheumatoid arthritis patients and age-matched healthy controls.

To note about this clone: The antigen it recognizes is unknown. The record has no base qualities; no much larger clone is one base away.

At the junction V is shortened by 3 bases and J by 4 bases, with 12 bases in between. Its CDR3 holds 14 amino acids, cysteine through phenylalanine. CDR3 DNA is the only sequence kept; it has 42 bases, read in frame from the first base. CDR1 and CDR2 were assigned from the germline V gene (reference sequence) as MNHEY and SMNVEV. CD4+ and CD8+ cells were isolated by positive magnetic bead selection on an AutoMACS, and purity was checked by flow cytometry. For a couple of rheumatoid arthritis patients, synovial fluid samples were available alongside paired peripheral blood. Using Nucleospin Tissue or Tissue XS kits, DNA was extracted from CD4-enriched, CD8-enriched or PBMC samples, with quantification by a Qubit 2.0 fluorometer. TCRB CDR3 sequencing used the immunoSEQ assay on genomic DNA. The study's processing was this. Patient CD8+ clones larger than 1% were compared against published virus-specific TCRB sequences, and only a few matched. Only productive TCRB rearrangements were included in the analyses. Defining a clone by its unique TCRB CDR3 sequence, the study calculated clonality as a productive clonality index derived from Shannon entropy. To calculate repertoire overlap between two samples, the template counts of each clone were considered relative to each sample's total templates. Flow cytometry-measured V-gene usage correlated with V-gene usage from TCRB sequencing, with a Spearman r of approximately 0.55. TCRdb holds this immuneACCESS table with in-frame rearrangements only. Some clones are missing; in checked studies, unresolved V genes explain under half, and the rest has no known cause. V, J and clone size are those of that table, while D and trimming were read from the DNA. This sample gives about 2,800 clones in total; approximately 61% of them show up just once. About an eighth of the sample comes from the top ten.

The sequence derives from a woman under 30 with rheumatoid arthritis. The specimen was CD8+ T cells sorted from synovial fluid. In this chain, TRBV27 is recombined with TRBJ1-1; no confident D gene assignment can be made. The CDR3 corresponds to CASSLAQVGTEAFF. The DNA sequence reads TGTGCCAGCAGTTTGGCTCAGGTTGGCACTGAAGCTTTCTTT.